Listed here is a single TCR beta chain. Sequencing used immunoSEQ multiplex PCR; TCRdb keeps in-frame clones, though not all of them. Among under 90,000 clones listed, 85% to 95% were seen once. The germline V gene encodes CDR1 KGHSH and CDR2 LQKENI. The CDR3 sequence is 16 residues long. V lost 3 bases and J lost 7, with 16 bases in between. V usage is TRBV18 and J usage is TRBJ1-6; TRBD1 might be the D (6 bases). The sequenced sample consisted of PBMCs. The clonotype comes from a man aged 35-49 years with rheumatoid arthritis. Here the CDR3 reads CASSPRDTGWNSPLHF. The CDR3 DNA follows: TGTGCCAGCTCACCCCGGGACACTGGTTGGAATTCACCCCTCCACTTT.